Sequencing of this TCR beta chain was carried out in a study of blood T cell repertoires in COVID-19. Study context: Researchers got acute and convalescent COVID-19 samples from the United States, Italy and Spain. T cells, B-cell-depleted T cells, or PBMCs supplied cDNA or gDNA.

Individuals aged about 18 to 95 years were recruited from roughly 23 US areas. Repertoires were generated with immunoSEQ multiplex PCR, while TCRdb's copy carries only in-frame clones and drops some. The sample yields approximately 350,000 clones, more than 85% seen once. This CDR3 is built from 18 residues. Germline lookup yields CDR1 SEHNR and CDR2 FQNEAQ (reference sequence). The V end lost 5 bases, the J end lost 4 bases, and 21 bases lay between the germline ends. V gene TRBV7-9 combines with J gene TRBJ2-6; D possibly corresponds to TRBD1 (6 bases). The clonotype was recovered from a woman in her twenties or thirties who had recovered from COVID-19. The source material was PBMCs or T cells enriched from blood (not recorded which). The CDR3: CASSPSQGTRGGANVLTF. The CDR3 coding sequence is TGTGCCAGCAGCCCATCACAGGGAACCCGAGGGGGGGCCAACGTCCTGACTTTC.